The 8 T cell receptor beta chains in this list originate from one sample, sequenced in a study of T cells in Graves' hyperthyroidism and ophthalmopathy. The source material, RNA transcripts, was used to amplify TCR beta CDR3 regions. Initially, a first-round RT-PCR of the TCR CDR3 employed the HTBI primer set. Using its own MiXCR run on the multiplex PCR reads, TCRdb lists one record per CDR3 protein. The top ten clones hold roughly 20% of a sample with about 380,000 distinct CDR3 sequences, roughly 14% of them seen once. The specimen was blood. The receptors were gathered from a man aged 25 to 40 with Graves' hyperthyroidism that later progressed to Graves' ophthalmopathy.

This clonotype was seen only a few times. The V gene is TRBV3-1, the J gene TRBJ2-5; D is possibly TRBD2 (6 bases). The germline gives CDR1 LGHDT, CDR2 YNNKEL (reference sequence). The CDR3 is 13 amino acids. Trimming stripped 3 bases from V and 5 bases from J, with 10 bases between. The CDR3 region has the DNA TGTGCCAGCAGCCACCGACTAGGGGAGACCCAGTACTTC. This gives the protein CASSHRLGETQYF.

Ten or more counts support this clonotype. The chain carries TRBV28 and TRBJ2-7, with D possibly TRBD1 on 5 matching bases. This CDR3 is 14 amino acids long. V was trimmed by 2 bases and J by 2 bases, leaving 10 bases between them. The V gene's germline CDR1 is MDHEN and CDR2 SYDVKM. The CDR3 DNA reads TGTGCCAGCAGTTTAAGGGGCGGCCCCTACGAGCAGTACTTC. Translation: CASSLRGGPYEQYF.

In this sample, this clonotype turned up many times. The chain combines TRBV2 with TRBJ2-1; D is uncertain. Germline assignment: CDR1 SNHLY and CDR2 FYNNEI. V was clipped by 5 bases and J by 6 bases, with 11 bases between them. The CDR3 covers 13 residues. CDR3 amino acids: CASSRGQPNEQFF. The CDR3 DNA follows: TGTGCCAGCAGTAGAGGTCAGCCCAATGAGCAGTTCTTC.

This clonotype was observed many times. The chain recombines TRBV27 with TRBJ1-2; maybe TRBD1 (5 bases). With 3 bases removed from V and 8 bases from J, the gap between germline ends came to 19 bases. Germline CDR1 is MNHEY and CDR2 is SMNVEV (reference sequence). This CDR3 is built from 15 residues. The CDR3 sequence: CASSFSRRGVDGYTF. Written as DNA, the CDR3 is TGTGCCAGCAGTTTTAGTAGGAGAGGGGTTGACGGCTACACCTTC.

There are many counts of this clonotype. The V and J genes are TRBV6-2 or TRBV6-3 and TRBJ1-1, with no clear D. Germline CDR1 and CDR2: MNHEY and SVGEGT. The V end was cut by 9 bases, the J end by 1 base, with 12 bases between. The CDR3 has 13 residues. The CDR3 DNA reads TGTGCCAGACAGCTCCAAGGGAACACTGAAGCTTTCTTT. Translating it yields CARQLQGNTEAFF.

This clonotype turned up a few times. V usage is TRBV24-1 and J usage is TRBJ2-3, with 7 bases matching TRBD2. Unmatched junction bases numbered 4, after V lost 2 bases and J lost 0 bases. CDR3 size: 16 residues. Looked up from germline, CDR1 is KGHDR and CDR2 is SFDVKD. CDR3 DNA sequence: TGTGCCACCAGTGATTACTTAGCGGGCAGCACAGATACGCAGTATTTT. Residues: CATSDYLAGSTDTQYF.

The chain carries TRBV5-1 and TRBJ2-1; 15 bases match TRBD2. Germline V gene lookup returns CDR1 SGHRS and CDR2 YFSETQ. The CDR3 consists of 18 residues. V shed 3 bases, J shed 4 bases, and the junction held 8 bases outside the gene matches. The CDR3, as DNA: TGCGCCAGCAGCTGGGGACTAGCGGGGGGTCCTCCGTACAATGAGCAGTTCTTC. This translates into CASSWGLAGGPPYNEQFF.

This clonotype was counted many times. CDR3 nucleotide sequence: TGTGCCTGGAGTGAGGCCTACGAGCAGTACTTC. This sequence encodes CAWSEAYEQYF. The rearrangement joins TRBV30 to TRBJ2-7; D is ambiguous. CDR1 is GTSNPN and CDR2 is SVGIG in the germline V gene (reference sequence). V was trimmed by 1 base and J by 2 bases, leaving 3 bases between them. The CDR3 length is 11 residues. Full variable domain (remainder filled in from reference TRBV30 and TRBJ2-7): SQTIHQWPATLVQPVGSPLSLECTVEGTSNPNLYWYRQAAGRGLQLLFYSVGIGQISSEVPQNLSASRPQDRQFILSSKKLLLSDSGFYLCAWSEAYEQYFGPGTRLTVT.